In this sample, the clone carrying this T cell receptor (beta chain) turned up many times. Its antigen is currently unknown. Amplification yielded TCR beta CDR3 regions, with RNA transcripts as the source. The study used the HTBI primer set for a first-round RT-PCR of the TCR CDR3. Each CDR3 protein is one row after TCRdb ran MiXCR on the multiplex PCR reads. The sample carries around 430,000 distinct CDR3 sequences, 14% to 15% recorded once. These data originate in a study of T cells in Graves' hyperthyroidism and ophthalmopathy. Turning to the study itself: Once the initial diagnosis was made, peripheral blood was obtained before any treatment.

Germline CDR1 and CDR2: MNHEY and SVGEGT. The CDR3 spans 14 residues. Trimming removed 8 bases at V and 1 base at J, with 14 bases between. Study-level results: A median 6.5 months before onset, the model predicted ophthalmopathy.

Over 18 months, lack of ophthalmopathy progression marked Graves' hyperthyroidism as stable. Subjects aged 18 to 65 presented with newly diagnosed hyperthyroidism of less than 2 months' duration. The receptor was isolated from a woman in her 30s with Graves' hyperthyroidism. The sample comprised blood. The chain employs TRBV6-2 or TRBV6-3 and TRBJ1-2, with a weak D call TRBD1 (5 bases). CDR3 residues: CASAQDGGNYGYTF. The CDR3 DNA follows: TGTGCCAGCGCACAGGATGGCGGTAACTATGGCTACACCTTC.